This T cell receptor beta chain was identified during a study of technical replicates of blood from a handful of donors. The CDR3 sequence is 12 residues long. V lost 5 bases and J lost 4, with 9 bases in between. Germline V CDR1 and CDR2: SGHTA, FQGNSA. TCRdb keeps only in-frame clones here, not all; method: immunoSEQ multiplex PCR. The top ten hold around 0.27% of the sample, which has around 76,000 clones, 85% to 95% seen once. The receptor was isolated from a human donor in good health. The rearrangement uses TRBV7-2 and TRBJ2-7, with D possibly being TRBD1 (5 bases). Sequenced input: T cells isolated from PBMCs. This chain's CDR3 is CASSHSGYEQYF. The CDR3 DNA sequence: TGTGCCAGCAGCCACTCAGGGTACGAGCAGTACTTC.